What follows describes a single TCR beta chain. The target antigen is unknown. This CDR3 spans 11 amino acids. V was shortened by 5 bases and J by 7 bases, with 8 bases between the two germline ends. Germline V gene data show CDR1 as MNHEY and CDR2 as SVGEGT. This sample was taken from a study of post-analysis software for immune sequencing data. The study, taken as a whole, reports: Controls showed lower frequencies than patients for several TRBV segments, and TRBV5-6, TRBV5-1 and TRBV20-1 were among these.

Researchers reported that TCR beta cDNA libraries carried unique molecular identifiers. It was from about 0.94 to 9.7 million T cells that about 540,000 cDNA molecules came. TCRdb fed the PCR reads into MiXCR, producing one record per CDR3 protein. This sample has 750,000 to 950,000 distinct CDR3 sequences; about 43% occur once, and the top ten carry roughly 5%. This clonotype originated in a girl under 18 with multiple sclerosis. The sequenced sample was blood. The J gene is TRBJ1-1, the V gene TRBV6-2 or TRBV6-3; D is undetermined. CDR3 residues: CASSPGYEAFF. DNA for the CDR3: TGTGCCAGCAGTCCGGGGTATGAAGCTTTCTTT.